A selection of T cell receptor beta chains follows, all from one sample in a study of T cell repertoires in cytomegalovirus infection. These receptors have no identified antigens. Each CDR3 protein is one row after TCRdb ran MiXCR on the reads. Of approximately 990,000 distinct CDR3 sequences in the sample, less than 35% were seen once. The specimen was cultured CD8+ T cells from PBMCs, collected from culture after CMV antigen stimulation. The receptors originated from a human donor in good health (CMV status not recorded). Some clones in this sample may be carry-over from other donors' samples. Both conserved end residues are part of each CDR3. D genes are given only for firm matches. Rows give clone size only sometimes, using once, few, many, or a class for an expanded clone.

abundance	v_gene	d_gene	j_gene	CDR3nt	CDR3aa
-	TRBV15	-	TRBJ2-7	TGTGCCACCAGCAGAGTTAATAAAGGGGCCTACGAGCAGTACTTC	CATSRVNKGAYEQYF
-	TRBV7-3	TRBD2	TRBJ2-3	TGTGCCAGCAGCTCCCCTAGCGGGGGGCAAGATACGCAGTCTTTT	CASSSPSGGQDTQSF
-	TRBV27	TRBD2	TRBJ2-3	TGTGCCACCGCATTGGCTAGCGGGGGGTGGGATACGCAGTATTTT	CATALASGGWDTQYF
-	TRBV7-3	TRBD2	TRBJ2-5	TGTGCCAGCAGCTTAACGGGGCTGCGGGGGGGCCGGGAGACCCAGTACTTC	CASSLTGLRGGRETQYF
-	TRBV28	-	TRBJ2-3	TGTGCCAGCAGTTTAAGCAGCTACACAGATACGCAGTATTTT	CASSLSSYTDTQYF
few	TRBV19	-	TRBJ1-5	TGTGCCAGTAGTATGTCCCCTGGGTCACCTTCCAATCAGCCCCAGCATTTT	CASSMSPGSPSNQPQHF
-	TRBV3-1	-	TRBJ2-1	TGTGCCAGCAGCCAAGAGGGCTCGAGCTCCTACAATGAGCAGTTCTTC	CASSQEGSSSYNEQFF
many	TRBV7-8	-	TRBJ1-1	TGTGCCAGCAGCTTAGGGCCGGGGACGACGACTGAAGCTTTCTTT	CASSLGPGTTTEAFF
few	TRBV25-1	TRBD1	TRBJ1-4	TGTGCCAGCTGGGACAGTTCTGAAAAACTGTTTTTT	CASWDSSEKLFF
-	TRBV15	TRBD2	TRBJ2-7	TGTGCCACCAGCAGAGATGGAGCGGGGGGCTACAACGAGCAGTACTTC	CATSRDGAGGYNEQYF
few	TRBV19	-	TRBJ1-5	TGTGCCAGTAGTACGGGACTCTATAGCAATCAGCCCCAGCATTTT	CASSTGLYSNQPQHF
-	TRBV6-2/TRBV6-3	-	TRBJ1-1	TGTGCCAGCACCACGGACAGAATGAACACTGAAGCTTTCTTT	CASTTDRMNTEAFF
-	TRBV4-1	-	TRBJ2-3	TGCGCCAGCAGCCGAAGTTTCGTCGGGGATCGAGCAGATACGCAGTATTTT	CASSRSFVGDRADTQYF
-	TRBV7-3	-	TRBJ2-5	TGTGCCAGCAGCTTAAGTGGGGCTGCGGGGGCAGAGACCCAGTACTTC	CASSLSGAAGAETQYF
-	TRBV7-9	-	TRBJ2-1	TGTGCCAGCAGCTTAGGAGGTGCCGAGGAAAATGAGCAGTTCTTC	CASSLGGAEENEQFF
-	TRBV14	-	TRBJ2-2	TGTGCCAGCAGCCAACGGCTTGGGGGCCTGAACACCGGGGAGCTGTTTTTT	CASSQRLGGLNTGELFF
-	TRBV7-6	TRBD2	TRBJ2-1	TGTGCCAGCAGCACGACTAGCGGGGGGCCGAGGGTGGAGAATGAGCAGTTCTTC	CASSTTSGGPRVENEQFF
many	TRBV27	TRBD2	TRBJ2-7	TGTGCCAGCAGTGGATCGGAGCGGGGGATGAACGAGCAGTACTTC	CASSGSERGMNEQYF
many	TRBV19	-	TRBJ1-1	TGTGCCAGTAGTATCATTCACGGGAACACTGAAGCTTTCTTT	CASSIIHGNTEAFF
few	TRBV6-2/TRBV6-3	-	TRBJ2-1	TGTGCCAGCAGTTACTACGGAACAGGAGTCGACTCCTACAATGAGCAGTTCTTC	CASSYYGTGVDSYNEQFF
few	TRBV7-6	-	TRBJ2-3	TGTGCCAGCAGCACCACGGGACCCACAGATACGCAGTATTTT	CASSTTGPTDTQYF
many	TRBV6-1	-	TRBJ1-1	TGTGCCAGCAGTGAGCGGCAGCTACTGAACACTGAAGCTTTCTTT	CASSERQLLNTEAFF